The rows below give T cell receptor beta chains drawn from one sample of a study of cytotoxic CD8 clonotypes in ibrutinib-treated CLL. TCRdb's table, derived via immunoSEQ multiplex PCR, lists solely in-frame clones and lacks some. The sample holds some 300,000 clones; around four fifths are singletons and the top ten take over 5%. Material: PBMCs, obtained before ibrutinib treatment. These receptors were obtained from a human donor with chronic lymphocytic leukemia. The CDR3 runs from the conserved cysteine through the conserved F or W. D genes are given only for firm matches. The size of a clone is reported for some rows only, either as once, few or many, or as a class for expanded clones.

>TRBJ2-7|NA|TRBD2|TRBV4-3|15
TGCGCCAGCAGCCAAGTAGCGGGAGCAATGTACGAGCAGTACTTC
CASSQVAGAMYEQYF
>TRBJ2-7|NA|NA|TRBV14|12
TGTGCCAGCAGCCGAAACAGCTACGAGCAGTACTTC
CASSRNSYEQYF
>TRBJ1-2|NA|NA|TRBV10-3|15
TGTGCCATCAGTGAGTCAGGTCAGGGTAACTATGGCTACACCTTC
CAISESGQGNYGYTF
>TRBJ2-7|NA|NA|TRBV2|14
TGTGCCACCACCCCCGCCCGGCTCTCCTACGAGCAGTACTTC
CATTPARLSYEQYF
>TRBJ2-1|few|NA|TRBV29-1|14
TGCAGCGTTGAAAGCCCAGTCAGAGGGAATGAGCAGTTCTTC
CSVESPVRGNEQFF
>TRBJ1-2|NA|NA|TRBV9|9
TGTGCCAGCAGCGTAGCCGGTACCTTC
CASSVAGTF
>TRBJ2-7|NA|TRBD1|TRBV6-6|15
TGTGCCAGCAGAGGGAAGACAGGGAAATCCTACGAGCAGTACTTC
CASRGKTGKSYEQYF
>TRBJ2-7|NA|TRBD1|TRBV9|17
TGTGCCAGCAGCCCTAGTGGGACAGGGTTACGCTCCTACGAGCAGTACTTC
CASSPSGTGLRSYEQYF
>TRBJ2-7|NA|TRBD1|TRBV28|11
TGTGCCAGCAGTAGGGACAGGGGACCGTACTTC
CASSRDRGPYF
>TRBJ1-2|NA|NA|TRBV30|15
TGTGCCTGGAGTGTACTCCTGGGAGGGGGCTATGGCTACACCTTC
CAWSVLLGGGYGYTF
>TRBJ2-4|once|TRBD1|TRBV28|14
TGTGCCAGCAGTTTAGGGGACAGGGGTGACATTCAGTACTTC
CASSLGDRGDIQYF
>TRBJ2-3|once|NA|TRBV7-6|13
TGTGCCAGCAGCTGGGTCGACGGAGATACGCAGTATTTT
CASSWVDGDTQYF
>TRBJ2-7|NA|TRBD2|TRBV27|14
TGTGCCAGCAGGGGACTAGCGGGGGACTACGAGCAGTACTTC
CASRGLAGDYEQYF
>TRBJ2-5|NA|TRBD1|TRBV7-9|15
TGTGCCAGCAGCTTACGACAGGGGACCCAAGAGACCCAGTACTTC
CASSLRQGTQETQYF
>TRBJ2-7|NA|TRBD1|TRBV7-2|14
TGTGCCAGCAGCGCACCGGGACAGGGATACGAGCAGTACTTC
CASSAPGQGYEQYF
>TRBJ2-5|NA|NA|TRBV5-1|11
TGCGCCAGCAGCTTCTTAGAGACCCAGTACTTC
CASSFLETQYF
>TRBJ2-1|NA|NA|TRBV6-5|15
TGTGCCAGCAGTCAGTCCTGGGGTTCCTACAATGAGCAGTTCTTC
CASSQSWGSYNEQFF
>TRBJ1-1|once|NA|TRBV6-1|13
TGTGCCAGCACAGAATTCGGGGCCACTGAAGCTTTCTTT
CASTEFGATEAFF
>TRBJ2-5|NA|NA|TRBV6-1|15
TGTGCCAGCAGTGAAGGCGGGACCTACCAAGAGACCCAGTACTTC
CASSEGGTYQETQYF
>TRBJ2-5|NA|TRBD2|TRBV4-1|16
TGCGCCAGCTCCCTGTCTACTAGCGGGAGACCAGAGACCCAGTACTTC
CASSLSTSGRPETQYF
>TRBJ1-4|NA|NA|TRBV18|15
TGTGCCAGCTCACCGGGGGCAGGGGTGGAGGAAAAACTGTTTTTT
CASSPGAGVEEKLFF
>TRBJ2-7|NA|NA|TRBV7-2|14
TGTGCCAGCAGCCCCTCTCGCGACTCCTACGAGCAGTACTTC
CASSPSRDSYEQYF
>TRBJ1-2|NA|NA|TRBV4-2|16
TGTGCCAGCAGCCAAGAGCCAGGCGTAACTAACTATGGCTACACCTTC
CASSQEPGVTNYGYTF
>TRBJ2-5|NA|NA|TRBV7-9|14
TGTGCCAGCAGCTTAGATTGGACATTTGAGACCCAGTACTTC
CASSLDWTFETQYF
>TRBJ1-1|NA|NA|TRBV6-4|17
TGTGCCAGTTTCGGGAGCTACCAACCCCACTGGAACACTGAAGCTTTCTTT
CASFGSYQPHWNTEAFF
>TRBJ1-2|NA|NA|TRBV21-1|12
TGTGCCAGCAGCAAACGAGAGTATGGCTACACCTTC
CASSKREYGYTF
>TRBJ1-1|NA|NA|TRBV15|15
TGTGCCACCAGCAGAGATAGGGGGTCCGGGAATGAAGCTTTCTTT
CATSRDRGSGNEAFF
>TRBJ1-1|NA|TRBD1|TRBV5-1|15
TGCGCCAGCAGCACCCCTGGGACAGCGAACACTGAAGCTTTCTTT
CASSTPGTANTEAFF
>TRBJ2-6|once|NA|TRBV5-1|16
TGCGCCAGCAGCTTTTCCAGGGTTCCTGGGGCCAACGTCCTGACTTTC
CASSFSRVPGANVLTF
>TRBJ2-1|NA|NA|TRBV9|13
TGTGCCAGCAGCTATTATTCGGGCAATGAGCAGTTCTTC
CASSYYSGNEQFF
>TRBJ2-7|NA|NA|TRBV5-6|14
TGTGCCAGCAGTCGAGGTCTAGCGTCCTACGAGCAGTACTTC
CASSRGLASYEQYF
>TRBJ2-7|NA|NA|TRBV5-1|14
TGCGCCAGCAGCCCGATCGGGGAAATCTACGAGCAGTACTTC
CASSPIGEIYEQYF
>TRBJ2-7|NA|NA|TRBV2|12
TGTGCCAGCAGGAAGGCGGCAGACGAGCAGTACTTC
CASRKAADEQYF
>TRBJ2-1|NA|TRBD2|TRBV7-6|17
TGTGCCAGCAGCTTAGTTGGAGGACTAGCGGGAGGAAATGAGCAGTTCTTC
CASSLVGGLAGGNEQFF
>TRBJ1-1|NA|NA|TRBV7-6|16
TGTGCCAGCAGTTTATACGCCCGGGAGACGTTCACTGAAGCTTTCTTT
CASSLYARETFTEAFF
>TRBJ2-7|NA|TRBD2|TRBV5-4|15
TGTGCCAGCAGCCCTTTAGCGGGAGCCTCCTACGAGCAGTACTTC
CASSPLAGASYEQYF
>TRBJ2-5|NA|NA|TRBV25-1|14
TGTGCCAGCAGAGACGACAGGTTGGCGGAGACCCAGTACTTC
CASRDDRLAETQYF
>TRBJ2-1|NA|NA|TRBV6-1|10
TGTGCCAGCCAATACAATGAGCAGTTCTTC
CASQYNEQFF
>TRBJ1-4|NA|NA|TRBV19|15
TGTGCCAGTAGTCCCCCTCGGGGACTCGGCGAAAAACTGTTTTTT
CASSPPRGLGEKLFF
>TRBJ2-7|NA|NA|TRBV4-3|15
TGCGCCAGCAGCCAAGATGGGGGAGGGGGCTACGAGCAGTACTTC
CASSQDGGGGYEQYF
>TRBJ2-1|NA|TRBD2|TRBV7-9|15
TGTGCCAGCAGCACTAGCGGGAGGGCCCCCAATGAGCAGTTCTTC
CASSTSGRAPNEQFF
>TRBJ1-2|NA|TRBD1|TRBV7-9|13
TGTGCCAGCAGCAGACAGGGGGCGATTGGCTACACCTTC
CASSRQGAIGYTF
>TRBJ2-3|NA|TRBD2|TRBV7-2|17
TGTGCCAGCAGCTTAGTAAGGACTAGCGGCCCACCAGATACGCAGTATTTT
CASSLVRTSGPPDTQYF
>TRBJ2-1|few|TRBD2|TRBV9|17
TGTGCCAGCAGCGCCGGCGGACTAGCGGGAATTGTCAATGAGCAGTTCTTC
CASSAGGLAGIVNEQFF
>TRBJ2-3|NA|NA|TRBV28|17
TGTGCCAGCACGCCCCTCAGTGAGGGGGTAGGGGCAGATACGCAGTATTTT
CASTPLSEGVGADTQYF
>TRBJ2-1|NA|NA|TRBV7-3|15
TGTGCCAGCAGCTTAGGGACAAGAGAATACAATGAGCAGTTCTTC
CASSLGTREYNEQFF
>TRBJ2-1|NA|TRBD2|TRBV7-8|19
TGTGCCAGCAGCTACAATGACCTGACTAGCGGAGGCTCCTACAATGAGCAGTTCTTC
CASSYNDLTSGGSYNEQFF
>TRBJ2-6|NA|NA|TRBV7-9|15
TGTGCCAGCAACCTCGCAGGGCCCGGGGCCAACGTCCTGACTTTC
CASNLAGPGANVLTF